This T cell receptor beta chain comes out of a study of T cells in localized non-small cell lung cancer (dated by TCRdb to about 2020). A note on the overall study: The study analyzed T cell repertoires of hundreds of early-stage NSCLC patients, comparing tumors and uninvolved tumor-adjacent lungs. The cohort consisted of 200 to 300 treatment-naive NSCLC patients whose localized lung tumors had been resected. The mean age of the NSCLC patients was roughly 63 years, with 120 to 150 men and about a hundred women. The paper's findings and limits, for the study overall: Multi-region tumor sequencing was not performed, so intratumor heterogeneity could not be excluded. Uninvolved tumor-adjacent lung showed the highest T cell clonality, higher than tumor, which suggests more focused antigenic responses in the uninvolved tumor-adjacent lung. A median of around 50 of the top 100 tumor clones turned up in the paired uninvolved adjacent lung, and approximately 30 of those clones also ranked among the top 100 of that same adjacent lung. Since the design was exploratory, TCR variables were selected using unadjusted p-values with no false-discovery rate correction. Longer overall survival was associated with higher T cell density in blood, whereas shorter survival was associated with higher clonality in adjacent lung.

The CDR3 sequence holds 15 residues, the cysteine and phenylalanine included. Only the CDR3 DNA stays, 45 bases, in frame from base 1. V and J are trimmed by 4 bases and 3 bases, and the gene matches miss 6 bases of the junction. The germline V gene specifies SGHTA as CDR1 and FQGNSA as CDR2. As regards this clone: The target of this receptor is not known. Base qualities are not at hand, and no much larger clone is one base apart.

At diagnosis, peripheral blood, uninvolved tumor-adjacent lung and tumor were collected and were preserved as a mix of fresh-frozen and FFPE material. For TCR repertoire profiling, blood samples were analyzed as peripheral blood mononuclear cells. TCR beta CDR3 regions were sequenced from DNA using the immunoSEQ Assay. The source study handled its data this way. T cell density was computed as TCR beta template counts normalized to usable DNA estimated by amplifying housekeeping genes. The preseqR package was used to estimate richness by extrapolating to 400,000 templates for PBMC samples and to 120,000 templates for tissue samples. Clonality was defined by subtracting Pielou's evenness from one. Tissue-enriched TCRs were identified through differential abundance testing performed on productive amino-acid clonotypes, with a minimum total count of 5 and an alpha of 0.1. The Jaccard Index and the Morisita Overlap Index were used to quantify repertoire overlap between compartments. GLIPH grouped TCR beta CDR3s together with public tetramer-defined viral CDR3s, and a viral motif had to include at least three viral sequences and show V-gene enrichment. Not all clones reach the TCRdb copy of this immuneACCESS table, which keeps in-frame sequences only. Checked studies attribute under half of the gap to unresolved V genes and leave the rest unexplained. The V and J calls and clone size were taken over from that table, and D and trimming were inferred from the DNA. For this sample there are tens of thousands of clones; more than 85% appear just once. Clones ranked in the top ten supply over 25% of the sample.

The clonotype originates from a male donor at least 60 years old with stage I squamous cell lung carcinoma. Sample: peripheral blood, taken before any cancer treatment. The sequence links TRBV7-2 to TRBJ2-7; 10 middle bases align to TRBD2. DNA sequence: TGTGCCAGCAGCTCTACCCCTAGCGGGAGCTACGAGCAGTACTTC. Translated, it gives CASSSTPSGSYEQYF.